What follows is one T cell receptor (beta chain) and its context. The protocol was immunoSEQ multiplex PCR, while the TCRdb copy is restricted to in-frame clones and leaves out a portion. The table records 250,000 to 350,000 clones, roughly 88% of them present only once. The entry originates in a study of blood T cell repertoires in COVID-19. The trim removed 0 bases at V and 0 bases at J, leaving 12 bases unmatched. Looked up from germline, CDR1 is WNHNN and CDR2 is SYGVQD (reference sequence). The CDR3 spans 20 residues. This clonotype was obtained from a human donor with COVID-19, enrolled during active disease. The donor label of this sample is uncertain. The specimen was peripheral blood. The gene calls are TRBV10-1 and TRBJ2-3, with 10 nucleotides matching TRBD2. CDR3 sequence: CASSESIKREGLSSTDTQYF. The CDR3 region has the DNA TGCGCCAGCAGTGAGTCGATAAAGCGGGAGGGCCTGTCTAGCACAGATACGCAGTATTTT.